This T cell receptor beta chain is from a study of cytomegalovirus exposure and HLA in healthy donors. A note on this clone: Its antigen is still unknown.

Findings and caveats of the study: Through in vitro validation, a few CMV-associated chains were shown to be specific for CMV antigens.

Primers: 60 Vbeta forward and 13 Jbeta reverse. Method: immunoSEQ multiplex PCR; TCRdb's copy keeps in-frame clones and lacks some. Of roughly 150,000 clones in the sample, about 88% were seen once. Material for sequencing was PBMCs. The source is a man aged 25-45 years in good health and CMV-seropositive.

DNA for the CDR3: TGTGCCAGCAGCTTAGGGGGGACACGAAGTAACACTGAAGCTTTCTTT. Amino acids: CASSLGGTRSNTEAFF. The chain couples TRBV7-2 to TRBJ1-1; possible D gene TRBD1, 6 bases. Germline loops: CDR1 SGHTA, CDR2 FQGNSA. With 1 base removed from V and 2 bases from J, the gap between germline ends came to 14 bases. The CDR3 runs 16 residues.